A single sample gave rise to the 3 T cell receptor beta chains below, sequenced in a study of T cell responses to AZD1222 COVID-19 vaccine (dated by TCRdb to about 2021). Receptors were amplified or captured by the immunoSEQ multiplex PCR assay. As stored in TCRdb, this immuneACCESS dataset retains in-frame rearrangements with V and J assigned. A fraction of the clones does not appear; measured against another copy, unresolved V genes explain less than half of the discrepancy, and the remainder lacks a known reason. The sample has almost 80,000 clones on record, about 85% of them singletons. The ten largest make up roughly a quarter of the sample. Taken with the paper, the label for time point translates to: baseline before first vaccination. The starting material was peripheral blood, obtained on day 0 of AZD1222 vaccination. These TCRs come from an adult in good health.

The V gene is TRBV5-4, the J gene TRBJ1-2; possibly TRBD1 for D (5 bases). Per the germline V gene, CDR1 is SGHNT and CDR2 is YYREEE (reference sequence). Between the trimmed V and J ends, which lost 4 bases and 4 bases, there was a span of 17 bases. The CDR3 has 15 residues. CDR3 nucleotides: TGTGCCAGCAGCCAACGGGGCCGCCAGGGCTATGGCTACACCTTC. This codes for CASSQRGRQGYGYTF.

The V and J genes are TRBV12-5 and TRBJ2-5; 8 bases line up with TRBD1. J lost 3 bases, V lost 9 bases, and 9 bases had no gene match. The CDR3 totals 14 residues. The germline CDR1 and CDR2 sequences are LGHNT and FRNRAP. CDR3 sequence (DNA): TGTGCTAGCGCCCCGGGACAGGAAAAAGAGACCCAGTACTTC. This gives the protein CASAPGQEKETQYF.

The chain links TRBV28 to TRBJ1-2; maybe TRBD1 (6 bases). This CDR3 is 14 amino acids long. V was clipped by 8 bases and J by 4 bases, with 17 bases between them. Germline loops: CDR1 MDHEN, CDR2 SYDVKM. Written as DNA, the CDR3 is TGTGCCAGCCGGGGGCAGGGCCCGGTCTATGGCTACACCTTC. Translating gives CASRGQGPVYGYTF.